Presented here are 9 T cell receptor beta chains from one specimen sequenced in a study of identical twins. MiXCR, run by TCRdb on the 5' RACE reads, gives a single entry per CDR3 protein. Among about 890,000 distinct CDR3 sequences listed, 9% to 15% were seen once. The sample also formed part of further work on yellow fever vaccine responses in identical twins.

The source material was PBMCs. Receptors were obtained from a young woman in good health.

J is TRBJ2-5 and V is TRBV2; weak D call: TRBD2 (6 bases). V dropped 2 bases and J dropped 2 bases, with 21 bases sitting between them. This CDR3 region has 18 residues. The germline V gene has CDR1 SNHLY and CDR2 FYNNEI. The CDR3 loop is CASSERTLAGRGQETQYF. CDR3 in DNA: TGTGCCAGCAGTGAAAGGACTCTAGCCGGGAGAGGACAAGAGACCCAGTACTTC.

V is TRBV23-1 and J is TRBJ2-7, with a tentative D call TRBD2 (7 bases). TRBV23-1 is filed as an ORF, its function uncertain. Trimming took 7 bases from V and 4 from J, leaving 17 bases between them. CDR3 length: 14 amino acids. The CDR3 loop is CASTPAGANYEQYF. CDR3 coding DNA: TGCGCCAGCACGCCTGCGGGGGCAAATTACGAGCAGTACTTC.

This clonotype was counted a few times. CDR3 DNA: TGTGCCACCAGTGATCCACTCGCAGGGGTGATGGAGACCCAGTACTTC. Translated: CATSDPLAGVMETQYF. The chain joins TRBV24-1 to TRBJ2-5; perhaps TRBD1 as D (6 bases). With 3 bases removed from V and 5 bases from J, the gap between germline ends came to 18 bases. The CDR3 has 16 residues. From germline, CDR1 is KGHDR and CDR2 SFDVKD.

This rearrangement joins TRBV12-3 or TRBV12-4 to TRBJ1-5; D ambiguous. This CDR3 has 17 amino acids. The V end was cut by 3 bases, the J end by 3 bases, with 18 bases between. As DNA, the CDR3 is TGTGCCAGCAGTTTTACGGTGGGCAGTTATCCCAATCAGCCCCAGCATTTT. Amino acids: CASSFTVGSYPNQPQHF.

This clonotype was detected many times. This rearrangement joins TRBV24-1 to TRBJ2-3; weak D call: TRBD1 (6 bases). V was pared by 3 bases and J by 10 bases, with 10 bases between. The length of the CDR3 is 12 residues. CDR1 is KGHDR, CDR2 SFDVKD, per germline. The CDR3 sequence: CATSDQDRPQYF. CDR3 coding DNA: TGTGCCACCAGTGATCAAGACAGGCCGCAGTATTTT.

The chain has TRBV20-1 and TRBJ2-1, with 11 nucleotides matching TRBD2. CDR1 is DFQATT, CDR2 SNEGSKA, per germline (reference sequence). The CDR3 runs 15 residues. J gave up 4 bases and V 3 bases, and 5 bases lay outside the gene matches. DNA of the CDR3: TGCAGTGCTAGGGTAACTAGCGGGGGTTACAATGAGCAGTTCTTC. Its translation is CSARVTSGGYNEQFF.

This clonotype was counted between two and nine times. V usage is TRBV25-1 and J usage is TRBJ1-3; D is unclear. Germline V lookup: CDR1 MGHDK, CDR2 SYGVNS. Trimming shortened V by 5 bases and J by 0 bases, and 8 bases separated the two germline ends. CDR3 length: 14 amino acids. The CDR3 sequence: CASSTSVSGNTIYF. The CDR3 nucleotides are TGTGCCAGCAGTACCTCGGTCTCTGGAAACACCATATATTTT.

This clonotype occurred a few times. V gene TRBV29-1 combines with J gene TRBJ2-1; TRBD2 matches 9 bases. V lost 8 bases and J lost 8; bases outside the gene matches: 31. Germline assignment: CDR1 SQVTM and CDR2 ANQGSEA. The CDR3 is made up of 20 amino acids. Here the CDR3 DNA reads TGCAGCCTCCTCGGTGGGGTCCTAGCGGGACCGGGGCAGGTTTACGATGAGCAGTTCTTC. It specifies CSLLGGVLAGPGQVYDEQFF.

This clonotype was observed a handful of times. The chain employs TRBV3-1 and TRBJ2-1; the match to TRBD1 covers 8 bases. Germline V CDR1 and CDR2: LGHDT, YNNKEL (reference sequence). The CDR3 sequence is 15 residues long. V dropped 2 bases and J dropped 8; count of bases not matched to a gene: 8. This CDR3 is CASSQTGTGFYEQFF. The CDR3 coding sequence is TGTGCCAGCAGCCAAACCGGGACAGGTTTTTATGAGCAGTTCTTC.